These 8 T cell receptor beta chains were all obtained from the same sample, sequenced in a study of blood T cell repertoires in COVID-19. TCRdb keeps only in-frame clones here, not all; method: immunoSEQ multiplex PCR. The profile covers about 260,000 clones, with around 87% appearing a single time and less than 3% taken by the ten largest. The sequenced sample was peripheral blood. Receptors originate from a woman aged 45-65 years with acute or convalescent COVID-19.

The chain combines TRBV4-3 with TRBJ2-7; D unresolved. This CDR3 has 13 amino acids. Germline V gene data show CDR1 as LGHNA and CDR2 as YSLEER. Trimming stripped 2 bases from V and 3 bases from J, with 8 bases between. CDR3 amino acids: CASSQLEVYEQYF. CDR3 DNA: TGCGCCAGCAGCCAACTAGAAGTCTACGAGCAGTACTTC.

Turning to this clone: One end of the junction fails to match germline, which may point to a read error. The gene calls are TRBV7-2 and TRBJ2-7; TRBD2 matches 10 bases. The CDR3 extends over 15 amino acids. Germline V gene data show CDR1 as SGHTA and CDR2 as FQGNSA. The CDR3 DNA reads as TGTGCCAGCAACTTACTAGCGGGACCTTCCTACGAGCAGTACTTC. It yields the protein CASNLLAGPSYEQYF.

The chain joins TRBV5-1 to TRBJ2-7; D is possibly TRBD1 (5 bases). Trimming stripped 0 bases from V and 4 bases from J, with 11 bases between. Germline V CDR1 and CDR2: SGHRS, YFSETQ. There are 14 residues in the CDR3. The CDR3 sequence is CASSLGAPGYEQYF. The CDR3 bases are TGCGCCAGCAGCTTGGGGGCCCCAGGGTACGAGCAGTACTTC.

In this sample, this clone turned up once. The V and J genes are TRBV9 and TRBJ2-4; 10 nucleotides line up with TRBD2. CDR3 length equals 19 residues. J gave up 0 bases and V 0 bases, and 9 bases lay outside the gene matches. Germline V gene sequence: CDR1 SGDLS, CDR2 YYNGEE. The CDR3 loop reads CASSVGELAGDGAKNIQYF. CDR3 bases: TGTGCCAGCAGCGTAGGAGAGCTAGCGGGAGACGGAGCCAAAAACATTCAGTACTTC.

V and J are TRBV19 and TRBJ2-5; TRBD1 might be the D (5 bases). V shed 6 bases and J shed 8 bases, with 16 bases lying between them. The CDR3 loop spans 13 amino acids. Per the germline V gene, CDR1 is LNHDA and CDR2 is SQIVND (reference sequence). CDR3 protein: CASSLGEQRTQYF. DNA for the CDR3: TGTGCCAGTAGCCTAGGGGAACAGCGAACCCAGTACTTC.

CDR3 nucleotides: TGTGCCAGCAGCCCCAGAAGAACGGATACGCAGTATTTT. Amino acids: CASSPRRTDTQYF. This chain connects TRBV2 to TRBJ2-3; no definite D call. V lost 6 bases, J lost 6 bases, and 13 bases lay in between. CDR3 length: 13 residues. The germline CDR1 and CDR2 sequences are SNHLY and FYNNEI.

This clone was detected only once. The sample carries other DNA sequences with the same CDR3. This CDR3 reads CASSLGQGGEKLFF. The CDR3 DNA follows: TGCGCCAGCAGCTTGGGACAGGGCGGGGAAAAACTGTTTTTT. This chain connects TRBV5-1 to TRBJ1-4, with 7 bases identical to TRBD1. Unmatched junction bases numbered 4, after V lost 0 bases and J lost 8 bases. The CDR3 has 14 amino acids. Germline loops: CDR1 SGHRS, CDR2 YFSETQ.

V gene TRBV7-3 combines with J gene TRBJ2-3; 10 bases agree with TRBD2. The CDR3 loop spans 17 amino acids. Germline loops: CDR1 SGHTA, CDR2 FQGTGA. V trimming: 4 bases; J trimming: 4 bases; junction bases outside the gene matches: 11. The CDR3 sequence is CASSSPQREGVSDTQYF. The CDR3 DNA follows: TGTGCCAGCAGCTCCCCTCAGCGGGAGGGCGTATCAGATACGCAGTATTTT. Full variable domain (outside the CDR3, taken from reference TRBV7-3 and TRBJ2-3): GAGVSQTPSNKVTEKGKYVELRCDPISGHTALYWYRQSLGQGPEFLIYFQGTGAADDSGLPNDRFFAVRPEGSVSTLKIQRTERGDSAVYLCASSSPQREGVSDTQYFGPGTRLTVL.